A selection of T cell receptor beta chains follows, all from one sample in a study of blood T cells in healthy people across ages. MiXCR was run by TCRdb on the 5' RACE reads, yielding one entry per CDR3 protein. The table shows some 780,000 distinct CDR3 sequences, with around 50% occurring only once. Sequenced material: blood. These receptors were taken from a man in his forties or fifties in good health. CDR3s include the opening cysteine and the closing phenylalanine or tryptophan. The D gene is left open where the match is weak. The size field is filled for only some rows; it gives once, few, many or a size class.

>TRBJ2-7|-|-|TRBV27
CASSSLLAYEQYF
TGTGCCAGCAGTTCCCTACTTGCCTACGAGCAGTACTTC
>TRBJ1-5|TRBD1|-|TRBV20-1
CSARDRDRSNQPQHF
TGCAGTGCTAGAGATCGGGACAGGTCCAATCAGCCCCAGCATTTT
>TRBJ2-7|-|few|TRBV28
CASLSTVSEQYF
TGTGCCAGCCTGAGTACCGTTAGCGAGCAGTACTTC
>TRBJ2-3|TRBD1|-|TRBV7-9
CASSLDRLQDTQYF
TGTGCCAGCAGCTTGGACAGGCTGCAAGATACGCAGTATTTT
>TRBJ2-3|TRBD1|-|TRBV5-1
CASSLAVAGGSDTQYF
TGCGCCAGCAGCTTGGCCGTGGCAGGGGGCTCAGATACGCAGTATTTT
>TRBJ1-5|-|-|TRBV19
CASSTVLNQPQHF
TGTGCCAGTAGTACGGTCCTTAATCAGCCCCAGCATTTT
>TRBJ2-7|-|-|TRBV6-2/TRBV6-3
CASSYRGFPSRNYEQYF
TGTGCCAGCAGTTACCGTGGATTTCCTAGCCGGAACTACGAGCAGTACTTC
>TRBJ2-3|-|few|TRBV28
CASWGEYADTQYF
TGTGCCAGCTGGGGTGAATACGCAGATACGCAGTATTTT
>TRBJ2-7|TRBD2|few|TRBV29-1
CSGLLLAELTYEQYF
TGCAGCGGCCTACTCCTAGCGGAGTTAACCTACGAGCAGTACTTC
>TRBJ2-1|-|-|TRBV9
CASSVGWGDEQFF
TGTGCCAGCAGCGTAGGGTGGGGCGATGAGCAGTTCTTC
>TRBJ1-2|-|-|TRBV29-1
CSVEAGQNVPNYGYTF
TGCAGCGTTGAAGCCGGGCAGAACGTTCCTAACTATGGCTACACCTTC
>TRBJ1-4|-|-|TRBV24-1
CATSDTGDSATNEKLFF
TGTGCCACCAGTGATACGGGAGACAGTGCAACTAATGAAAAACTGTTTTTT
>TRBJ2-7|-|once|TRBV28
CATTRGFEEQYF
TGTGCCACCACCCGGGGGTTTGAGGAGCAGTACTTC
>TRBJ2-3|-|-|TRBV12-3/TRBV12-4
CASSSGTRGSTDVQYF
TGTGCCAGCAGTTCCGGGACCAGAGGGAGCACAGATGTGCAGTATTTT
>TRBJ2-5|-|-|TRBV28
CASSFDRPEETQYF
TGTGCCAGCAGTTTTGATAGGCCGGAAGAGACCCAGTACTTC
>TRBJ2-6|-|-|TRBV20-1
CSASVSGFGANVLTF
TGCAGTGCTAGTGTTTCAGGCTTTGGGGCCAACGTCCTGACTTTC
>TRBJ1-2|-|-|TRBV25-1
CASSDSRDLSYGYTF
TGTGCCAGCAGTGATTCCAGGGATCTCTCATATGGCTACACCTTC
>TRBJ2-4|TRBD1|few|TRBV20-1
CSARDLGTEKNIQYF
TGCAGTGCTAGAGATCTGGGGACAGAGAAAAACATTCAGTACTTC
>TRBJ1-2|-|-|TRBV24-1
CATSDRGHRYGYTF
TGTGCCACCAGTGATCGAGGACATAGATACGGCTACACCTTC
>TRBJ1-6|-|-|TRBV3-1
CASSVLGARDSPLHF
TGTGCCAGCAGCGTACTGGGGGCCCGGGATTCACCCCTCCACTTT
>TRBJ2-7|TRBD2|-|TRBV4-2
CASSYGLANVNEQYF
TGTGCCAGCAGCTACGGACTAGCGAATGTTAACGAGCAGTACTTC
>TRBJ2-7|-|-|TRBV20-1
CSAREALSGGSYEQYF
TGCAGTGCTAGAGAGGCCCTGTCAGGGGGGTCCTACGAGCAGTACTTC
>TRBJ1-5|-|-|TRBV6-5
CASSYAVNQPQHF
TGTGCCAGCAGTTACGCGGTCAATCAGCCCCAGCATTTT
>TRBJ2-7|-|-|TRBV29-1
CSVEMATTGEQYF
TGCAGCGTTGAAATGGCCACTACCGGGGAGCAGTACTTC
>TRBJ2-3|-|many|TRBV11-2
CASSLADTTQYF
TGTGCCAGCAGCTTAGCAGACACTACGCAGTATTTT
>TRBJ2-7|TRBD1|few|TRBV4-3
CASSQHMGDRGPYEQYF
TGCGCCAGCAGCCAACATATGGGTGACAGGGGTCCCTACGAGCAGTACTTC
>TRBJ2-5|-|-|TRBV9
CASSVAYNEQYF
TGTGCCAGCAGCGTGGCTTACAATGAGCAGTACTTC
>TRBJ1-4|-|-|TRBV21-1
CASSREGTFGAKLFF
TGTGCCAGTTCACGGGAGGGGACATTCGGTGCAAAACTGTTTTTT
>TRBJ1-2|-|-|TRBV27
CASWAGGRGDGYTF
TGTGCCAGCTGGGCAGGAGGACGGGGTGACGGCTACACCTTC
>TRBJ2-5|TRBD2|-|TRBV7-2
CASSLSPGLAFKETQYF
TGTGCCAGCAGCTTAAGTCCGGGACTAGCTTTCAAAGAGACCCAGTACTTC
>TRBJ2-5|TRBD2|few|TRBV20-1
CSAPGLADPQETQYF
TGCAGTGCCCCCGGACTAGCGGACCCACAAGAGACCCAGTACTTC
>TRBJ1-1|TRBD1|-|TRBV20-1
CSPGQGLITFF
TGCAGTCCCGGACAGGGCCTTATAACTTTCTTT
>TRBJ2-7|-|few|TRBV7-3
CASSSRTAPIYEQYF
TGTGCCAGCAGCTCGCGGACAGCTCCTATCTACGAGCAGTACTTC
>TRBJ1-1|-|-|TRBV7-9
CATELWSADAMNTEAFF
TGTGCCACCGAACTCTGGTCAGCCGATGCTATGAACACTGAAGCTTTCTTT
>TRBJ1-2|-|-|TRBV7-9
CASSPDKTYGYTF
TGTGCCAGCAGCCCTGACAAAACCTATGGCTACACCTTC
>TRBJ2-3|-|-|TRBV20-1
CSARGGSTTTDTQYF
TGCAGTGCTAGAGGAGGGAGTACCACCACAGATACGCAGTATTTT
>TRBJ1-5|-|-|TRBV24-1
CATSDSDRFNQPQHF
TGTGCCACCAGTGACTCGGACAGATTCAATCAGCCCCAGCATTTT
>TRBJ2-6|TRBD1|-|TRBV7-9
CASSPESTGDSGANVLTF
TGTGCCAGCAGCCCAGAGTCCACAGGGGACTCTGGGGCCAACGTCCTGACTTTC
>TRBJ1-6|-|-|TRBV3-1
CASSQGSSSSPLHF
TGTGCCAGCAGCCAAGGATCGAGCAGTTCACCCCTCCACTTT
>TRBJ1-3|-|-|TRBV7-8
CASSLATGLSGNTIYF
TGTGCCAGCAGCTTAGCTACAGGGTTATCTGGAAACACCATATATTTT
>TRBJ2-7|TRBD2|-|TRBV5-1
CASSLAQSGGYNEQYF
TGCGCCAGCAGCTTGGCCCAGAGCGGGGGTTACAATGAGCAGTACTTC
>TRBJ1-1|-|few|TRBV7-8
CASSLEAAMNTEAFF
TGTGCCAGCAGCTTAGAGGCCGCTATGAACACTGAAGCTTTCTTT
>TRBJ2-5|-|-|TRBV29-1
CSVVEGHLSTETQYF
TGCAGCGTGGTTGAAGGACACCTCTCGACAGAGACCCAGTACTTC
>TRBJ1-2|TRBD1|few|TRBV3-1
CASSLSDRGLYYTF
TGTGCCAGCAGCCTCTCGGACAGGGGTCTTTACTACACCTTC
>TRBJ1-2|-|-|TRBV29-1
CSVEERAEGYVYTF
TGCAGCGTGGAGGAGAGAGCGGAGGGCTATGTCTACACCTTC
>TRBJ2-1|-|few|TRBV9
CASSPSVVSYNEQFF
TGTGCCAGCAGCCCTAGCGTGGTCTCCTACAATGAGCAGTTCTTC
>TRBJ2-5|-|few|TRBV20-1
CSARSSTSSETQYF
TGCAGTGCTAGATCCTCGACTAGTTCTGAGACCCAGTACTTC
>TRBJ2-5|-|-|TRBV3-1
CASNQDTLRRYF
TGTGCCAGCAACCAAGATACCCTTCGCAGGTACTTC